Listed below are T cell receptor beta chains from one sample, sequenced in a study of CD8 T cells in Susac syndrome. MiXCR, run by TCRdb on the immunoSEQ multiplex PCR reads, gives a single entry per CDR3 protein. The sample has 150,000 to 160,000 distinct CDR3 sequences, around 95% seen once. The sequenced sample was CD4+ T cells from PBMCs. These receptors all stem from a human donor with Susac syndrome. CDR3s include the opening cysteine and the closing phenylalanine or tryptophan. Fields, in order: V gene, clone size, J gene, D gene, CDR3 protein, CDR3 DNA. D genes are given only for firm matches. Part of the rows lack a size; the others show once, few, many or a class for expanded clones.

>TRBV15|.|TRBJ2-7|TRBD1
CATGPGTGGPRLYEQYF
TGTGCCACCGGTCCCGGGACAGGGGGACCTCGCCTCTACGAGCAGTACTTC
>TRBV9|once|TRBJ2-3|TRBD2
CASSAHTSVTDTQYF
TGTGCCAGCAGCGCCCACACTAGCGTCACAGATACGCAGTATTTT
>TRBV6-5|.|TRBJ2-7|.
CASSYSKVVYEQYF
TGTGCCAGCAGTTACTCGAAAGTGGTGTACGAGCAGTACTTC
>TRBV7-9|.|TRBJ1-2|TRBD1
CASSSPGQGESYTF
TGTGCCAGCAGCTCCCCGGGACAGGGGGAAAGCTACACCTTC
>TRBV3-1|.|TRBJ2-5|.
CASSLYYRETQYF
TGTGCCAGCAGCCTGTACTACCGGGAGACCCAGTACTTC
>TRBV6-5|.|TRBJ1-2|.
CASSYDTGRNNPYGYTF
TGTGCCAGCAGTTACGACACAGGGCGCAACAACCCCTATGGCTACACCTTC
>TRBV4-3|.|TRBJ1-1|.
CASSQEGEVNTEAFF
TGCGCCAGCAGCCAAGAGGGGGAGGTGAACACTGAAGCTTTCTTT
>TRBV10-3|.|TRBJ2-4|.
CAISRDDDFQYF
TGTGCCATCAGCCGGGACGACGATTTTCAGTACTTC
>TRBV2|once|TRBJ2-7|.
CASSEEREIEQYF
TGTGCCAGCAGTGAAGAAAGGGAGATAGAGCAGTACTTC
>TRBV9|.|TRBJ1-2|TRBD1
CASSALGQGNYGYTF
TGTGCCAGCAGCGCCCTCGGACAGGGGAACTATGGCTACACCTTC
>TRBV7-2|once|TRBJ2-5|TRBD2
CASSLAFSGGPYQETQYF
TGTGCCAGCAGCTTAGCTTTCAGCGGGGGCCCCTACCAAGAGACCCAGTACTTC
>TRBV27|.|TRBJ2-1|.
CASLSLGGATEQFF
TGTGCCAGCCTGTCTCTGGGGGGGGCCACTGAGCAGTTCTTC
>TRBV20-1|.|TRBJ1-2|TRBD1
CSAGQGAYGYTF
TGCAGTGCTGGACAGGGGGCTTATGGCTACACCTTC
>TRBV4-1|.|TRBJ2-7|.
CASSQGPGPQFYEQYF
TGCGCCAGCAGCCAGGGACCGGGACCGCAATTCTACGAGCAGTACTTC
>TRBV5-4|.|TRBJ2-7|.
CASSLLDRSYEQYF
TGTGCCAGCAGCTTGCTAGACAGGTCTTACGAGCAGTACTTC
>TRBV7-9|.|TRBJ1-4|.
CASSSPGRNNEKLFF
TGTGCCAGCAGCTCCCCGGGTCGAAACAATGAAAAACTGTTTTTT
>TRBV20-1|.|TRBJ2-3|.
CSARGQDGFTDTQYF
TGCAGTGCTAGGGGGCAGGACGGGTTCACAGATACGCAGTATTTT
>TRBV7-3|.|TRBJ2-5|.
CASSLSSGETQYF
TGTGCCAGCAGCTTAAGCTCTGGGGAGACCCAGTACTTC
>TRBV29-1|.|TRBJ1-1|.
CSVVVLNTEAFF
TGCAGCGTTGTTGTACTGAACACTGAAGCTTTCTTT
>TRBV7-2|.|TRBJ2-7|.
CASSSGTEQYF
TGTGCCAGCAGCTCAGGGACCGAGCAGTACTTC
>TRBV12-3/TRBV12-4|.|TRBJ2-1|.
CASTLGVTYNEQFF
TGTGCCAGCACCCTGGGGGTGACCTACAATGAGCAGTTCTTC
>TRBV3-1|.|TRBJ2-2|.
CASSPRMNTGELFF
TGTGCCAGCAGCCCGCGAATGAACACCGGGGAGCTGTTTTTT
>TRBV29-1|.|TRBJ1-5|.
CSVAGINQPQHF
TGCAGCGTTGCGGGTATCAATCAGCCCCAGCATTTT
>TRBV9|.|TRBJ1-5|.
CASSVGVGNQPQHF
TGTGCCAGCAGCGTAGGGGTGGGCAATCAGCCCCAGCATTTT
>TRBV6-6|.|TRBJ1-2|.
CASSYELEGGGYTF
TGTGCCAGCAGTTACGAATTGGAAGGGGGTGGCTACACCTTC
>TRBV29-1|.|TRBJ2-5|.
CSTRQSQETQYF
TGCAGCACCCGACAGTCCCAAGAGACCCAGTACTTC
>TRBV18|.|TRBJ2-7|TRBD2
CASSLAGGPQQQYF
TGTGCCAGCTCACTTGCGGGGGGGCCCCAGCAGCAGTACTTC
>TRBV29-1|.|TRBJ2-1|TRBD2
CSAMGGKGEQFF
TGCAGCGCCATGGGGGGGAAGGGTGAGCAGTTCTTC
>TRBV14|.|TRBJ1-2|.
CASSQPGGRTFYGYTF
TGTGCCAGCAGCCAACCCGGGGGGCGGACTTTCTATGGCTACACCTTC
>TRBV23-1|.|TRBJ1-1|.
CASRSDGNTEAFF
TGCGCCAGTCGATCGGATGGGAACACTGAAGCTTTCTTT
>TRBV20-1|.|TRBJ2-6|TRBD1
CSARRGTGSSGANVLTF
TGCAGTGCTCGCCGAGGGACAGGAAGCTCTGGGGCCAACGTCCTGACTTTC
>TRBV19|.|TRBJ1-2|TRBD1
CASSPSGGAMYGYTF
TGTGCCAGTAGCCCATCAGGGGGCGCGATGTATGGCTACACCTTC
>TRBV6-5|once|TRBJ2-7|.
CASSPLAGPSYEQYF
TGTGCCAGCAGCCCTCTGGCAGGCCCTTCCTACGAGCAGTACTTC
>TRBV29-1|.|TRBJ2-7|TRBD1
CSVDTGTGSYEQYF
TGCAGCGTCGATACCGGGACAGGGTCCTACGAGCAGTACTTC
>TRBV5-1|.|TRBJ2-3|.
CASSLGHATDTQYF
TGCGCCAGCAGCTTGGGACATGCCACAGATACGCAGTATTTT